Given below is one T cell receptor (beta chain) in context. Germline lookup yields CDR1 SQVTM and CDR2 ANQGSEA. The V and J ends lost 6 bases and 1 base respectively, with 9 bases between them. There are 12 residues in the CDR3. This sample is drawn from a study of blood T cell repertoires in COVID-19. The authors' processing: Researchers report that nucleated cell counts were estimated from reference gene primer amplification. TCRdb's copy holds only in-frame clones and misses some; the assay was immunoSEQ multiplex PCR. Clonal size and the V and J genes are those of that table, whereas D and trimming came from the DNA. The sample lists roughly 250,000 clones, approximately 92% seen once, with around 2% in the top ten. Clinical history reported by participants formed the basis on which cohorts were assigned.

The sequencing input was PBMCs or T cells enriched from blood (not recorded which). The chain couples TRBV29-1 to TRBJ1-1; D remains ambiguous. The receptor comes from a woman aged 18-29 years who had recovered from COVID-19. CDR3 sequence: CSVEEGNTEAFF. CDR3 nucleotides: TGCAGCGTCGAGGAGGGGAACACTGAAGCTTTCTTT.